This T cell receptor beta chain was found in a study of beta chain features in type 1 diabetes. Points from the study as a whole: PCR might favor shorter templates, equally in patients and controls. In every one of the four CD4+ subsets, TCRB CDR3s were moderately but significantly shorter in Type 1 diabetes patients.

Sequenced material consisted of expressed TCRB transcripts (all of the isolated RNA was reverse transcribed). The data were produced by immunoSEQ multiplex PCR, yet TCRdb's version contains in-frame clones alone and is incomplete. The data show 55,000 to 80,000 clones, roughly 49% seen once. A few counts support this clone. Its antigen is unidentified. CD4+ cells of the naive, central memory, regulatory and stem cell-like memory types were sorted via CD45RO/CCR7/CD25/CD127/CD95/CD27. The origin of this receptor is a man younger than 40 with type 1 diabetes. The sample taken for sequencing was central memory CD4+ T cells from blood.

The CDR3 nucleotides read TGTGCCAGTAGGACTAGCGGGGGCAATGAGCAGTTCTTC. Translated: CASRTSGGNEQFF. V gene TRBV19 combines with J gene TRBJ2-1; 12 nucleotides line up with TRBD2. V lost 6 bases and J lost 6; bases outside the gene matches: 0. The CDR3 is made up of 13 amino acids. Germline CDR1 and CDR2: LNHDA and SQIVND (reference sequence).